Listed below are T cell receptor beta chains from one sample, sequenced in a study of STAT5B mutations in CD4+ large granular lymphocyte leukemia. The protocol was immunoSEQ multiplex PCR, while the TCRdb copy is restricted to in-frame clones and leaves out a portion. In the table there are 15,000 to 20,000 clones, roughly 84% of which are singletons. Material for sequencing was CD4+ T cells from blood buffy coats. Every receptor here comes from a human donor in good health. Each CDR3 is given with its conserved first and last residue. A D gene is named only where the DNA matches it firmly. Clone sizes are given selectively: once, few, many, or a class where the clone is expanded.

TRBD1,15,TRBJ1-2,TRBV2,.,TGTGCCAGCAGTGGGGACAGCCTCACTAACTATGGCTACACCTTC,CASSGDSLTNYGYTF
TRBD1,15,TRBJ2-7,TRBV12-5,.,TGTGCTAGTGGTTCGGTCGGGACAGGGGGCGGCGAGCAGTACTTC,CASGSVGTGGGEQYF
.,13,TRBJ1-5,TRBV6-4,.,TGTGCCAGCAGTGTCAGGGAGGATCAGCCCCAGCATTTT,CASSVREDQPQHF
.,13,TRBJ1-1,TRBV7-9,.,TGTGCCAGCAGCTTAGAACAGGGCACTGAAGCTTTCTTT,CASSLEQGTEAFF
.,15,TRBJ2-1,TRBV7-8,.,TGTGCCAGCAGCTTAAGCGCGGAGCCCTACAATGAGCAGTTCTTC,CASSLSAEPYNEQFF
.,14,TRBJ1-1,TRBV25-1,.,TGTGCCAGCAGCGGGAGCGGGCGGAACACTGAAGCTTTCTTT,CASSGSGRNTEAFF
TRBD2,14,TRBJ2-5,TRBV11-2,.,TGTGCCAGCAGCTTCACTAGCGCGCAAGAGACCCAGTACTTC,CASSFTSAQETQYF
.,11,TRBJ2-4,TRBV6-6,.,TGTGCCAGCAGCGTAGGCAACATTCAGTACTTC,CASSVGNIQYF
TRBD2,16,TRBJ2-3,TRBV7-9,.,TGTGCCAGCAGCCCGGGGTCTAGCGGTCGCACAGATACGCAGTATTTT,CASSPGSSGRTDTQYF
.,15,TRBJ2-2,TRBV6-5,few,TGTGCCAGCAGTTGGGACGCAGCGAACACCGGGGAGCTGTTTTTT,CASSWDAANTGELFF
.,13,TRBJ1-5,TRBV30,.,TGTGCCTGGAGTGTACAGGCGAATCAGCCCCAGCATTTT,CAWSVQANQPQHF
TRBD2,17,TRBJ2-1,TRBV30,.,TGTGCCTGGAGTGTTGGGACTAGCGGGAGGGCAAGTAATGAGCAGTTCTTC,CAWSVGTSGRASNEQFF
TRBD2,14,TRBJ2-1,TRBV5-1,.,TGCGCCAGCAGTCTAGTTGGGCGGGGGGATGAGCAGTTCTTC,CASSLVGRGDEQFF
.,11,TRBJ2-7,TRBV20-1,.,TGCAGTGCTTGGTCCACCCTCGAGCAGTACTTC,CSAWSTLEQYF
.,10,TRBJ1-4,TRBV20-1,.,TGCGCGGGTGGGGATGAAAAACTGTTTTTT,CAGGDEKLFF
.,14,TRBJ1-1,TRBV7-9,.,TGTGCCAGCAGCTTCAAAAAGGTCGGCACTGAAGCTTTCTTT,CASSFKKVGTEAFF
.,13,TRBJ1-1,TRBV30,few,TGTGCCTGGAGTCGGGGCAGGGGCGTTGAAGCTTTCTTT,CAWSRGRGVEAFF
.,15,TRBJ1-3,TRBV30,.,TGTGCCTGGAGTTCTGGGATCACCTTAGCGAACACCATATATTTT,CAWSSGITLANTIYF
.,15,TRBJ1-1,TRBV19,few,TGTGCCAGTGGCAGGGCTGTGATTATGGGCACTGAAGCTTTCTTT,CASGRAVIMGTEAFF
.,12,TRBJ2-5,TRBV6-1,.,TGTGCCAGCAGTGAAAGGGCGGGCGTCCAGTACTTC,CASSERAGVQYF
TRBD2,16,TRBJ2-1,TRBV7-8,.,TGTGCCAGCAGCTTAGATGGCGGGAGGGCCAATAGTGAGCAGTTCTTC,CASSLDGGRANSEQFF
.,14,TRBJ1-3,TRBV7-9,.,TGTGCCAGCAGCCGGGACATCTCTGGAAACACCATATATTTT,CASSRDISGNTIYF
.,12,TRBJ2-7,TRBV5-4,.,TGTGCCAGCAGCTTGTACAATTACGAGCAGTACTTC,CASSLYNYEQYF
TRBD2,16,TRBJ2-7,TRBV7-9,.,TGTGCCAGCAGCTTCCCCGGGACTAGCGGAAAGTACGAGCAGTACTTC,CASSFPGTSGKYEQYF
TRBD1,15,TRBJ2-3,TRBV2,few,TGTGCCAGTTCGAGGACAGGGTCAAGCACAGATACGCAGTATTTT,CASSRTGSSTDTQYF
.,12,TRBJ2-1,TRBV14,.,TGTGCCAGCAGCCGAGGGTCCAATGAGCAGTTCTTC,CASSRGSNEQFF
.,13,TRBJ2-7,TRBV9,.,TGTGCCAGCAGCGTAGAAGTAGGGGCCGAGCAGTACTTC,CASSVEVGAEQYF
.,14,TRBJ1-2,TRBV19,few,TGTGCCAGTAGTATCTCCACAGGAAACTATGGCTACACCTTC,CASSISTGNYGYTF
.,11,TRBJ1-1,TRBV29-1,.,TGCAGCGCCAGGGATACGTTTGAAGCTTTCTTT,CSARDTFEAFF
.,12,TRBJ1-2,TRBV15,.,TGTGCCACCAGGGGCGAGAAGGCCGGCTACACCTTC,CATRGEKAGYTF
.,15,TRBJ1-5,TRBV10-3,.,TGTGCCATCAGTGAGTCGGGGGGGGAGCGGCAGCCCCAGCATTTT,CAISESGGERQPQHF
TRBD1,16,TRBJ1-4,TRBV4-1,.,TGCGCCAGCAGCCAAGATGGGACAGGGGGGTTGGAAAAACTGTTTTTT,CASSQDGTGGLEKLFF
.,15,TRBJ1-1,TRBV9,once,TGTGCCAGCAGCGCCCTTGCCACGGTGAACACTGAAGCTTTCTTT,CASSALATVNTEAFF
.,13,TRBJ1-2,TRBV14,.,TGTGCCAGCAGCCAACGACAGAACTATGGCTACACCTTC,CASSQRQNYGYTF
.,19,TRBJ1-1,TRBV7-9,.,TGTGCCAGCATCATTACGGGCAGGCCTTTTTCTCTCCCGAACACTGAAGCTTTCTTT,CASIITGRPFSLPNTEAFF
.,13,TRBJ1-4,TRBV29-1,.,TGCAGCGTTGCGAAGGGAACTAATGAAAAACTGTTTTTT,CSVAKGTNEKLFF
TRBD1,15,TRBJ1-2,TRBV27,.,TGTGCCAGCAGTCCCCTGCGACAGGGTAACTATGGCTACACCTTC,CASSPLRQGNYGYTF
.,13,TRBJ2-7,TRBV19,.,TGTGCCTGCCGGGCGGACCGCTCCTACGAGCAGTACTTC,CACRADRSYEQYF
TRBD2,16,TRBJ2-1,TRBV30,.,TGTGCCTGGAGCAACGGACTAGCGGGAGGAGGCAATGAGCAGTTCTTC,CAWSNGLAGGGNEQFF
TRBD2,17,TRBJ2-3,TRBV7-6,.,TGTGCCAGCAGCTTAGGGCATAGCGGGAGAGGCACGGATACGCAGTATTTT,CASSLGHSGRGTDTQYF
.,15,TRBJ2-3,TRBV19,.,TGTGCCAGTAGTTCGTCTTTCAGGAGCACAGATACGCAGTATTTT,CASSSSFRSTDTQYF
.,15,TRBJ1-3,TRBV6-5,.,TGTGCCAGCAGTTACTCGAAGGGTTGGGAAACAGAGGGGGATTTT,CASSYSKGWETEGDF
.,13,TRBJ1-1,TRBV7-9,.,TGTGCCAGCAGCCTCGATATGAACACTGAAGCTTTCTTT,CASSLDMNTEAFF
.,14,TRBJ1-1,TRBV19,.,TGTGCCAGTACTATAGGAGGAATCAGCACTGAAGCTTTCTTT,CASTIGGISTEAFF
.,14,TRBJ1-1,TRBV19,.,TGTGCCAGTAATTCGGGGGGAATCAACACTGAAGCTTTCTTT,CASNSGGINTEAFF
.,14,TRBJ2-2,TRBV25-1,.,TGTGCCACCAAAACTCCGCGTGACACCGGGGAGCTGTTTTTT,CATKTPRDTGELFF
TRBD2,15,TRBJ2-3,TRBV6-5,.,TGTGCCAGCCAAAAGGGACTAGCGGACACAGATACGCAGTATTTT,CASQKGLADTDTQYF
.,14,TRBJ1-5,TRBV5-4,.,TGTGCCAGCAGCTTGCGGGGAAGGGATCAGCCCCAGCATTTT,CASSLRGRDQPQHF
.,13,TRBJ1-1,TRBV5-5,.,TGTGCCAGCAGCTTGGTAGAAACGGCTGAAGCTTTCTTT,CASSLVETAEAFF
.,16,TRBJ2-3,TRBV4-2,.,TGTGCCAGCAGCCAAGGGGACCCACCTCGGGGAGATACGCAGTATTTT,CASSQGDPPRGDTQYF
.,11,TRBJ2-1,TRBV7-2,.,TGTGCCAGCAGCCCCAGCTATGAGCAGTTCTTC,CASSPSYEQFF
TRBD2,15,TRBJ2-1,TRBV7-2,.,TGTGCCAGCAGCTTGGAGACTAGCGGTAACAATGAGCAGTTCTTC,CASSLETSGNNEQFF